Included here is one T cell receptor beta chain sequence, with context. Its specificity is not known. The sample comes from a study of cytomegalovirus exposure and HLA in healthy donors. In the PCR, 60 Vbeta and 13 Jbeta primers were used. Sequenced by immunoSEQ multiplex PCR; TCRdb stores in-frame clones only, minus some. Found here are roughly 110,000 clones, about 70% of them singletons; the top ten hold just over 2%. Donors had nominal health at sampling but likely had unrecorded immune exposures. Deletions cut 4 bases from V and 2 bases from J, with 15 bases between. Germline lookup yields CDR1 SNHLY and CDR2 FYNNEI. This CDR3 spans 16 amino acids. Study-level results: For TCR beta chains, V- and J-gene trimming was later linked to a missense DCLRE1C variant. Later analysis identified several of the most significant clusters that appeared linked to common viral pathogens.

This clonotype was obtained from a human donor in good health. This chain links TRBV2 with TRBJ1-5, with D possibly TRBD1 on 6 matching bases. The sample was PBMCs. The CDR3 loop is CASSGQGLGGNQPQHF. CDR3 in DNA: TGTGCCAGCAGTGGCCAGGGGTTAGGAGGCAATCAGCCCCAGCATTTT.